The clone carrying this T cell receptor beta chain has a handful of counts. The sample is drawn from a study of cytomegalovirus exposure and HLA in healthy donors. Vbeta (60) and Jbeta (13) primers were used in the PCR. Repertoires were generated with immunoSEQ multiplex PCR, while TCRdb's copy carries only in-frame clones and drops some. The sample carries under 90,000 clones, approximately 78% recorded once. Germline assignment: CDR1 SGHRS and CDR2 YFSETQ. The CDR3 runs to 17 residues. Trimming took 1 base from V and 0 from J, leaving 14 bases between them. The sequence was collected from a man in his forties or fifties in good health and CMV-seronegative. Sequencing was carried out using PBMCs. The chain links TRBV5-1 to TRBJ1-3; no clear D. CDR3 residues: CASSLRGASGSGNTIYF. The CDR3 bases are TGCGCCAGCAGCTTGAGAGGCGCCAGCGGCTCTGGAAACACCATATATTTT.